This entry lists 23 T cell receptor beta chains sequenced from one sample in a study of CD8 T cells in ankylosing spondylitis. TCRdb analysed the 5' RACE reads with MiXCR anew, one entry per CDR3 protein. This table has 250,000 to 300,000 distinct CDR3 sequences, over 15% appearing once. Material: blood, either unsorted or a sorted T cell fraction (not recorded which). These receptor sequences come from a male donor with ankylosing spondylitis or in good health (not recorded which).

J is TRBJ1-3 and V is TRBV20-1; perhaps TRBD1 as D (5 bases). CDR3 length equals 13 residues. Germline V CDR1 and CDR2: DFQATT, SNEGSKA (reference sequence). V was cut by 1 base and J by 1 base, with 5 bases left in between. The CDR3 region has the DNA TGCAGTGCTAGAGCAGGGTCTGGAAACACCATATATTTT. Protein product: CSARAGSGNTIYF.

The V and J genes are TRBV6-1 and TRBJ2-1; 9 bases align to TRBD2. This CDR3 is 16 amino acids long. V trimming: 4 bases; J trimming: 3 bases; junction bases outside the gene matches: 7. The V gene's germline CDR1 is MNHNS and CDR2 SASEGT. Here the CDR3 reads CASSVIPSGIYNEQFF. The CDR3 DNA sequence: TGTGCCAGCAGTGTAATCCCTAGCGGGATCTACAATGAGCAGTTCTTC.

The chain is built from TRBV29-1 and TRBJ1-1; D is ambiguous. Germline values: CDR1 SQVTM, CDR2 ANQGSEA. Trimming removed 6 bases at V and 8 bases at J, with 10 bases between. This CDR3 has 10 amino acids. The CDR3 bases are TGCAGCGTAAATACGAGGGAAGCTTTCTTT. Translating gives CSVNTREAFF.

The table lists this clonotype with a few counts. The V gene is TRBV3-1, the J gene TRBJ2-2; D gene uncertain. This CDR3 contains 15 residues. V was trimmed by 0 bases and J by 2 bases, leaving 7 bases between them. Germline CDR1 LGHDT, CDR2 YNNKEL (reference sequence). The CDR3: CASSQDTGNTGELFF. In DNA, the CDR3 is TGTGCCAGCAGCCAAGATACCGGCAACACCGGGGAGCTGTTTTTT.

This sequence joins TRBV3-1 and TRBJ2-1, with unresolved D. The germline V gene encodes CDR1 LGHDT and CDR2 YNNKEL (reference sequence). The V and J ends lost 4 bases and 0 bases respectively, with 10 bases between them. This CDR3 has 15 residues. CDR3 sequence: CASSLVSSSYNEQFF. CDR3 nucleotide sequence: TGTGCCAGCAGCCTCGTATCGAGCTCCTACAATGAGCAGTTCTTC.

This chain joins TRBV14 and TRBJ2-7, with 9 positions matching TRBD1. V trimming: 8 bases; J trimming: 5 bases; junction bases outside the gene matches: 1. The V gene's germline CDR1 is SGHDN and CDR2 FVKESK. The length of the CDR3 is 11 residues. This CDR3 is CASGQGNEQYV. The CDR3 region has the DNA TGTGCCAGCGGACAGGGGAACGAGCAGTACGTC.

The chain is built from TRBV7-6 and TRBJ2-1; 9 positions match TRBD1. Germline V lookup: CDR1 SGHVS, CDR2 FNYEAQ. Unmatched junction bases numbered 5, after V lost 1 base and J lost 7 bases. This CDR3 region has 15 residues. DNA of the CDR3: TGTGCCAGCAGCTTAGGCTGGACAGGGGTGAATGAGCAGTTCTTC. Amino acids: CASSLGWTGVNEQFF.

V is TRBV11-2 and J is TRBJ2-1, with 10 bases identical to TRBD2. Trimming at V came to 5 bases and at J to 3 bases, leaving 7 bases not matched to a gene. The CDR3 has 16 amino acids. Germline CDR1 is SGHAT and CDR2 is FQNNGV. The CDR3 sequence is CASSKTGLADYNEQFF. DNA of the CDR3: TGTGCCAGCAGCAAAACCGGACTAGCGGACTACAATGAGCAGTTCTTC.

The chain links TRBV28 to TRBJ1-3; TRBD1 is a possible D gene (5 bases). This CDR3 is 15 amino acids long. V lost 1 base and J 2 bases, leaving 9 bases between the germline ends. Germline loops: CDR1 MDHEN, CDR2 SYDVKM. The CDR3 loop reads CASSLSQGPGNTIYF. Written as DNA, the CDR3 is TGTGCCAGCAGTTTATCCCAGGGTCCTGGAAACACCATATATTTT.

This clonotype was seen more than once but under ten times. V gene TRBV10-3 combines with J gene TRBJ1-1; the D gene is possibly TRBD1 (5 bases). The germline CDR1 and CDR2 sequences are ENHRY and SYGVKD. CDR3 length equals 15 residues. V was shortened by 7 bases and J by 0 bases, with 15 bases between the two germline ends. CDR3 DNA: TGTGCCATCACCCGAACCGAGGGGATGAACACTGAAGCTTTCTTT. It codes for CAITRTEGMNTEAFF.

The rearrangement links TRBV9 to TRBJ1-1, with 8 bases that match TRBD1. This CDR3 contains 16 residues. The V segment lost 0 bases and the J segment 1 base; nucleotides outside the gene matches: 5. CDR1 is SGDLS, CDR2 YYNGEE, per germline. CDR3: CASSVAPGQGNTEAFF. In DNA, the CDR3 is TGTGCCAGCAGCGTAGCCCCCGGACAGGGGAACACTGAAGCTTTCTTT.

The chain links TRBV4-1 to TRBJ2-3; 9 positions agree with TRBD1. The CDR3 is made up of 15 amino acids. The V gene end was trimmed by 5 bases and the J gene end by 3 bases; junction bases not matched to a gene: 6. CDR1 and CDR2 (germline): MGHRA, YSYEKL. The CDR3 here is CASSLGDRETDTQYF. The CDR3 nucleotides are TGCGCCAGCAGCTTAGGGGACAGGGAAACAGATACGCAGTATTTT.

In its sample, this clonotype was seen many times. The genes are TRBV5-1 and TRBJ2-2; no definite D call. The V and J ends lost 5 bases and 0 bases respectively, with 2 bases between them. From germline, CDR1 is SGHRS and CDR2 YFSETQ. The CDR3 has 12 amino acids. CDR3 coding DNA: TGCGCCAGCAGACCGAACACCGGGGAGCTGTTTTTT. It translates to CASRPNTGELFF.

A note on this clonotype: This may arise from a read error, as a much more abundant clone is one base away. This chain uses TRBV24-1 with TRBJ1-1; a weak D match, TRBD1 (5 bases). Per germline, CDR1 KGHDR and CDR2 SFDVKD. The CDR3 is made up of 11 amino acids. The CDR3 sequence: CATSEDTETFF. CDR3 coding DNA: TGTGCCACCAGTGAGGACACTGAAACTTTCTTT.

This clonotype was detected only a few times. The gene calls are TRBV6-6 and TRBJ2-7, with D perhaps being TRBD1 or TRBD2 (5 bases each). V shed 2 bases and J shed 6 bases, with 11 bases lying between them. This CDR3 has 13 amino acids. In germline, CDR1 is MNHNY, CDR2 SVGAGI (reference sequence). CDR3 sequence (DNA): TGTGCCAGCAGTTACGCCGGGACGCCCGAGCAGTACGTC. The encoded protein is CASSYAGTPEQYV.

This clonotype turned up a few times. CDR3 nucleotide sequence: TGTGCCAGCAGCCAAGACAAGCGGGGGCCTAGCACAGATACGCAGTATTTT. The encoded protein is CASSQDKRGPSTDTQYF. V is TRBV3-1 and J is TRBJ2-3; 8 bases are shared with TRBD2. J was trimmed by 0 bases and V by 0 bases; bases with no gene match: 5. Germline-derived CDR1 and CDR2 are LGHDT and YNNKEL (reference sequence). CDR3 length: 17 amino acids.

In its sample, this clonotype was seen a few times. The chain joins TRBV6-5 to TRBJ1-2, with D possibly matching TRBD1 (6 bases). The CDR3 consists of 15 residues. The V end was cut by 6 bases, the J end by 0 bases, with 14 bases between. Germline V CDR1 and CDR2: MNHEY, SVGAGI. This CDR3 reads CASSYRDTANYGYTF. The CDR3 bases are TGTGCCAGCAGCTACAGGGATACAGCTAACTATGGCTACACCTTC.

This clonotype was detected a few times. CDR3 DNA: TGCAGTGCGTTAAAAGGGACTAGCGGGGGGCAAGAGACCCAGTACTTC. Encoded protein: CSALKGTSGGQETQYF. The chain links TRBV20-1 to TRBJ2-5, with 15 bases fitting TRBD2. CDR1 and CDR2 from the germline V gene are DFQATT and SNEGSKA (reference sequence). The junction had 7 bases not matched to a gene; V was cut back by 6 bases and J by 2 bases. The CDR3 loop spans 16 amino acids.

This clonotype was counted a few times. The V call is TRBV29-1, the J call TRBJ1-4; D unresolved. Germline V gene lookup returns CDR1 SQVTM and CDR2 ANQGSEA. V gave up 4 bases and J gave up 8 bases, with 8 bases separating them. The CDR3 consists of 11 residues. The CDR3 DNA follows: TGCAGCGTTGGTATGGCCGAAAAACTGTTTTTT. This gives the protein CSVGMAEKLFF.

This clonotype occurred a few times. This rearrangement joins TRBV2 to TRBJ2-5; unclear D gene. Trimming removed 4 bases from V and 0 bases from J, with 6 bases in between. CDR3 length equals 13 residues. Germline values: CDR1 SNHLY, CDR2 FYNNEI. Written as DNA, the CDR3 is TGTGCCAGCAGTGTATCGTACCAAGAGACCCAGTACTTC. Protein: CASSVSYQETQYF. The full variable domain, in which reference TRBV2 and TRBJ2-5 provide the parts outside the CDR3, is EPEVTQTPSHQVTQMGQEVILRCVPISNHLYFYWYRQILGQKVEFLVSFYNNEISEKSEIFDDQFSVERPDGSNFTLKIRSTKLEDSAMYFCASSVSYQETQYFGPGTRLLVL.

A word on this clonotype: The junction and the germline gene differ at one end; a read error may be behind it. CDR3 nucleotides: TGTGCTAGCAGCTTAAACGAGACATCGGGCAATCAGCCCCAGCATTTT. As protein: CASSLNETSGNQPQHF. V and J are TRBV7-7 and TRBJ1-5; D gene unclear. CDR3 length equals 16 residues. Per germline, CDR1 SSHAT and CDR2 FNYEAQ (reference sequence).

This clonotype was observed a handful of times. The chain employs TRBV5-1 and TRBJ2-1; possibly TRBD2 for D (6 bases). Trimming took off 0 bases at V and 5 bases at J, with 12 bases between the two ends. The CDR3 is made up of 15 amino acids. In germline, CDR1 is SGHRS, CDR2 YFSETQ. The CDR3 here is CASSLGGTPNNEQFF. Here the CDR3 DNA reads TGCGCCAGCAGCTTGGGTGGGACTCCAAACAATGAGCAGTTCTTC. Variable domain in full (rest from reference TRBV5-1 and TRBJ2-1): KAGVTQTPRYLIKTRGQQVTLSCSPISGHRSVSWYQQTPGQGLQFLFEYFSETQRNKGNFPGRFSGRQFSNSRSEMNVSTLELGDSALYLCASSLGGTPNNEQFFGPGTRLTVL.

At least ten counts were recorded for this clonotype. This rearrangement joins TRBV12-3 or TRBV12-4 to TRBJ1-3, with D unclear. V shed 9 bases and J shed 0 bases, with 3 bases lying between them. The CDR3 sequence is 11 residues long. In nucleotides, the CDR3 is TGTGCCAGTAGCTCTGGAAACACCATATATTTT. It specifies CASSSGNTIYF.